Listed below are T cell receptor beta chains from one sample, sequenced in a study of cytomegalovirus exposure and HLA in healthy donors. Repertoires were generated with immunoSEQ multiplex PCR, while TCRdb's copy carries only in-frame clones and drops some. Here the sample spans about 96,000 clones, 60% to 75% being singletons. The sample taken for sequencing was PBMCs. Receptors were obtained from a woman in her seventies in good health and CMV-seropositive. Each CDR3 is given with its conserved first and last residue. Each record gives: V gene, D gene, J gene, clone size, CDR3 DNA, CDR3 protein. A D gene is named only where the DNA matches it firmly. Not every row has a clone size; where given, it reads once, few, many or a size class.

>TRBV27|.|TRBJ2-1|once
TGTGCCAGCAGCCCGGAGGGTTTTGGCCTCTACAATGAGCAGTTCTTC
CASSPEGFGLYNEQFF
>TRBV6-1|.|TRBJ1-3|.
TGTGCCAGCAGAGCACAGGTCGTCTCTGGAAACACCATATATTTT
CASRAQVVSGNTIYF
>TRBV9|TRBD1|TRBJ2-2|.
TGTGCCAGCAGCGTAACTGACAGGGGTCTGAACACCGGGGAGCTGTTTTTT
CASSVTDRGLNTGELFF
>TRBV7-9|.|TRBJ1-1|.
TGTGCCAGCAGCCGCGATCCCCAGGACACTGAAGCTTTCTTT
CASSRDPQDTEAFF
>TRBV7-6|TRBD2|TRBJ2-2|.
TGTGCCAGCAGCTTAGGGCCCCCTACCGGGACTAGCGGGAAGACCGGGGAGCTGTTTTTT
CASSLGPPTGTSGKTGELFF
>TRBV2|TRBD1|TRBJ2-5|.
TGTGCCAGCTCCCGGACAGGTCGGGGAGAGACCCAGTACTTC
CASSRTGRGETQYF
>TRBV28|.|TRBJ2-7|.
TGTGCCAGCAGTTTGGGCAATCACTACGAGCAGTACTTC
CASSLGNHYEQYF
>TRBV5-4|TRBD1|TRBJ1-2|.
TGTGCCAGCAGAGGGGGCTCTTCACTGTATGGCTACACCTTC
CASRGGSSLYGYTF
>TRBV29-1|TRBD1|TRBJ2-7|.
TGCAGCGTGGTCCTGACAGGGGAAGAGCAGTACTTC
CSVVLTGEEQYF
>TRBV11-2|TRBD1|TRBJ2-3|.
TGTGCCAGCAGCTTGTTAGGGTTCCGACAGGGGGGCACAGATACGCAGTATTTT
CASSLLGFRQGGTDTQYF
>TRBV7-9|.|TRBJ1-6|.
TGTGCCAGCAGTTCGACAGGCGCCTGGGGGTCACCCCTCCACTTT
CASSSTGAWGSPLHF
>TRBV2|.|TRBJ1-6|.
TGTGCCAGCAGTGACAGGGCGGATTCACCCCTCCACTTT
CASSDRADSPLHF
>TRBV6-4|.|TRBJ2-2|.
TGTGCCAGCAGTGACTCTCCTCTCTCAGGGAAGGGCACCGGGGAGCTGTTTTTT
CASSDSPLSGKGTGELFF
>TRBV9|TRBD2|TRBJ2-3|.
TGTGCCAGCAGCGTAGAAGGTCTAGCGGGCACAGATACGCAGTATTTT
CASSVEGLAGTDTQYF
>TRBV6-5|TRBD1|TRBJ2-7|few
TGTGCCAGCAGTTACTCGAGCCAGGGGGCCTACGAGCAGTACTTC
CASSYSSQGAYEQYF
>TRBV7-2|.|TRBJ1-1|few
TGTGCCAGCAAAACCCGGGGGGGGGCGATCGAAAAAACTGAAGCTTTCTTT
CASKTRGGAIEKTEAFF
>TRBV7-3|.|TRBJ2-7|.
TGTGCCAGCAGCTTAACCTTCTCCTACGAGCAGTACTTC
CASSLTFSYEQYF
>TRBV5-1|TRBD2|TRBJ2-7|.
TGCGCCAGCAGCAATAGCGGGAGGGCCCCCTACGAGCAGTACTTC
CASSNSGRAPYEQYF
>TRBV9|.|TRBJ1-5|.
TGTGCCAGCAGCGTAGAGGGGGGGCAGCCCCAGCATTTT
CASSVEGGQPQHF
>TRBV7-9|.|TRBJ2-5|.
TGTTCCAGCAGCTTAAGGTCTAGCCCATCATTGGAGACCCAGTACTTC
CSSSLRSSPSLETQYF
>TRBV5-6|.|TRBJ1-6|.
TGTGCCAGCAGCTTGGGGTCAGGGTGGAATTCACCCCTCCACTTT
CASSLGSGWNSPLHF
>TRBV11-3|TRBD1|TRBJ2-2|once
TGTGCCAGCAGCCTGGGACAGGGTGAGGCCGGGGAGCTGTTTTTT
CASSLGQGEAGELFF
>TRBV4-1|.|TRBJ2-7|.
TGCGCCAGCGGCGCACTTCCGGGAGCCTACGAGCAGTACTTC
CASGALPGAYEQYF
>TRBV11-2|.|TRBJ2-5|.
TGTGCCAGCAGCTTAGAAGGTGCTAGCAAAGAGACCCAGTACTTC
CASSLEGASKETQYF
>TRBV11-2|TRBD2|TRBJ2-3|once
TGTGCCAGCAGCTTAAGCCTAGCGGCAGATACGCAGTATTTT
CASSLSLAADTQYF
>TRBV4-3|TRBD2|TRBJ2-3|.
TGCGCCAGCAGCCAAGATGGTGCAGCGGGGAGCAAAAATACGCAGTATTTT
CASSQDGAAGSKNTQYF
>TRBV10-3|TRBD1|TRBJ1-2|.
TGTGCCATCAGGAGGGACTTAGACAGGGGAGGTGGTGGCTACACCTTC
CAIRRDLDRGGGGYTF
>TRBV6-1|.|TRBJ1-4|.
TGTGCCAGCAGTGGAACTACAGGGTCTGTTGAAAAACTGTTTTTT
CASSGTTGSVEKLFF
>TRBV7-3|TRBD2|TRBJ2-1|.
TGTGCCAGCAGCTCAGGAGGGACTAGCGGGAGGGTGCAGTTCTTC
CASSSGGTSGRVQFF
>TRBV5-1|.|TRBJ1-4|.
TGCGCCAGCAGCTTGGGTAGGGGATTGACTAATGAAAAACTGTTTTTT
CASSLGRGLTNEKLFF
>TRBV7-3|.|TRBJ2-1|.
TGTGCCAGCAGCTTATTCGGCCCCCCTAGAAGTGAGCAGTTCTTC
CASSLFGPPRSEQFF
>TRBV5-1|TRBD1|TRBJ1-3|.
TGCGCCAGCACCCACGGACCTACAGGGGGTCGAGGCGGAAACGCCATATATTTT
CASTHGPTGGRGGNAIYF
>TRBV11-3|TRBD2|TRBJ2-1|.
TGTGCCAGCAGCTTAGGAGGGACTAGCCGTAACAATGAGCAGTTCTTC
CASSLGGTSRNNEQFF
>TRBV11-2|.|TRBJ2-5|few
TGTGCCAGCAGCTTCTTTGCCCAGACTCTGGAGACCCAGTACTTC
CASSFFAQTLETQYF
>TRBV28|.|TRBJ2-7|.
TGTGCCAGCAGTTTATCGGGAAGTAGATCTGACGAGCAGTACTTC
CASSLSGSRSDEQYF
>TRBV5-6|TRBD1|TRBJ2-3|.
TGTGCCAGCAGCAGGGACAGGGCAGCAGATACGCAGTATTTT
CASSRDRAADTQYF
>TRBV29-1|TRBD2|TRBJ2-2|.
TGCAGCGTTGGAGGGCGGGGGGGCCTGTCCGGGGAGCTGTTTTTT
CSVGGRGGLSGELFF
>TRBV2|.|TRBJ1-1|few
TGTGCCAGCAGGGAGCGGGTTGAAGCTTTCTTT
CASRERVEAFF
>TRBV5-5|TRBD1|TRBJ1-3|.
TGTGCCAGCAGTTCGACAGGGGGCGCCTCTGGAAACACCATATATTTT
CASSSTGGASGNTIYF
>TRBV7-8|.|TRBJ1-2|.
TGTGCCAGCAGAGGAGGGAGTGGCTACACCTTC
CASRGGSGYTF
>TRBV6-5|TRBD2|TRBJ2-1|.
TGTGCCAGCAGTTACTCGCACCCGGGACTAAGGTTCTTC
CASSYSHPGLRFF
>TRBV28|TRBD2|TRBJ2-7|.
TGTGCCAGCAGTAAATCCCCGGGGGGTTCGATCTACGAGCAGTACTTC
CASSKSPGGSIYEQYF
>TRBV19|.|TRBJ2-4|few
TGTGCCAGTACTCCGGGGGGCCTGAACATTCAGTACTTC
CASTPGGLNIQYF
>TRBV2|TRBD1|TRBJ2-2|.
TGTGCCAGCGCCATTACGGGACAGGGGGCCGGGGAGCTGTTTTTT
CASAITGQGAGELFF
>TRBV9|.|TRBJ2-1|few
TGTGCCAGCAGCGTACAAGCTAACAATGAGCAGTTCTTC
CASSVQANNEQFF
>TRBV6-6|TRBD1|TRBJ1-1|.
TGTGCCAGCACCCCCGGACAGGCGAACACTGAAGCTTTCTTT
CASTPGQANTEAFF